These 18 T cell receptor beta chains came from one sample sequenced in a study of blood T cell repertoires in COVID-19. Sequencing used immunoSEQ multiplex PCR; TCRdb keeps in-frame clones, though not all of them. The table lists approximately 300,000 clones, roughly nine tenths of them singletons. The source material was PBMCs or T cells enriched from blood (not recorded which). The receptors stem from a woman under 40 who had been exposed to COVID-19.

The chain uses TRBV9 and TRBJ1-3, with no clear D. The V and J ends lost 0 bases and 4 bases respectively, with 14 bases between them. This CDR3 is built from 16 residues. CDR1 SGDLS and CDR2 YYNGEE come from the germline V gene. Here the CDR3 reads CASSVATRGMGNTIYF. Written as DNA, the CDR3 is TGTGCCAGCAGCGTAGCCACAAGAGGGATGGGAAACACCATATATTTT.

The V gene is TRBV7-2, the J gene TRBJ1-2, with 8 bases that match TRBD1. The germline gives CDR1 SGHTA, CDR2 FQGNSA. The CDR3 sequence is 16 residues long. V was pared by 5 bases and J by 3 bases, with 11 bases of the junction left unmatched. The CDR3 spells CASSPGTGRAYYGYTF. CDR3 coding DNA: TGTGCCAGCAGCCCCGGGACAGGAAGGGCCTACTATGGCTACACCTTC.

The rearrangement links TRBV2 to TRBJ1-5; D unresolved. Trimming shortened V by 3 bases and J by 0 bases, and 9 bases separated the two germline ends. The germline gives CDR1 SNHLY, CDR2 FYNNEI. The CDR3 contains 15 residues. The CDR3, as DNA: TGTGCCAGCAGTGATAACAGTTATAGCAATCAGCCCCAGCATTTT. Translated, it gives CASSDNSYSNQPQHF.

CDR3 region: CASSYRAANQPQHF. CDR3 coding DNA: TGTGCCAGCAGCTACCGCGCTGCGAATCAGCCCCAGCATTTT. This chain uses TRBV5-5 with TRBJ1-5; no firm D call. There are 14 residues in the CDR3. CDR1 is SGHKS and CDR2 is YYEKEE in the germline V gene (reference sequence). Trimming removed 3 bases at V and 4 bases at J, with 11 bases between. Full variable domain (remainder filled in from reference TRBV5-5 and TRBJ1-5): DAGVTQSPTHLIKTRGQQVTLRCSPISGHKSVSWYQQVLGQGPQFIFQYYEKEERGRGNFPDRFSARQFPNYSSELNVNALLLGDSALYLCASSYRAANQPQHFGDGTRLSIL.

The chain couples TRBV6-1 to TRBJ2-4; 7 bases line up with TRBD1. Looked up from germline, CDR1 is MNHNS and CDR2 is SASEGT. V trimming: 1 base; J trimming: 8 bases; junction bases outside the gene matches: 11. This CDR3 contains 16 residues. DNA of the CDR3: TGTGCCAGCAGTGAAGGTAAGGGGGCAGGGGTGGACATTCAGTACTTC. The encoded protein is CASSEGKGAGVDIQYF.

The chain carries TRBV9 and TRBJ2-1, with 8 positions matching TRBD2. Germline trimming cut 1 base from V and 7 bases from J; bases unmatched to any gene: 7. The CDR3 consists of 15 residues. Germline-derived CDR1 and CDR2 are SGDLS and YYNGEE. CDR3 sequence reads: CASSVFGGAMNEQFF. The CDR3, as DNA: TGTGCCAGCAGCGTATTCGGGGGGGCGATGAATGAGCAGTTCTTC.

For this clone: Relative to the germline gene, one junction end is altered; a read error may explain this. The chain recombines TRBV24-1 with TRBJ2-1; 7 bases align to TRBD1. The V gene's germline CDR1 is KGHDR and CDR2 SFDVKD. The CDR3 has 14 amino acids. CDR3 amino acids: CATSYGQANNGQFF. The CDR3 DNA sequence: TGTGCCACCAGTTACGGACAGGCAAACAATGGGCAGTTCTTC.

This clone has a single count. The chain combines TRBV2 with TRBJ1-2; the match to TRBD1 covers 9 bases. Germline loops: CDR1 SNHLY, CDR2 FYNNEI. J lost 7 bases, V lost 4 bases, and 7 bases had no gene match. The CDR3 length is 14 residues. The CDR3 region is CASSAGTGRGGYTF. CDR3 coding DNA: TGTGCCAGCAGTGCCGGGACAGGGAGAGGTGGCTACACCTTC.

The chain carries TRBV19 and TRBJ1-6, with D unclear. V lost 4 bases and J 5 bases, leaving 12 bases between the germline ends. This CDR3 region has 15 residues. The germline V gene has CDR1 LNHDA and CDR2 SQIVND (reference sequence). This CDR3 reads CASSTAGYNNSPLHF. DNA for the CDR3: TGTGCCAGTAGTACGGCCGGGTACAATAATTCACCCCTCCACTTT.

DNA for the CDR3: TGTGCCAGCAGTTACGGGCAGGGTCTCTCTGGAAACACCATATATTTT. Protein product: CASSYGQGLSGNTIYF. The gene calls are TRBV6-5 and TRBJ1-3, with D perhaps matching TRBD1 (5 bases). Germline CDR1 and CDR2: MNHEY and SVGAGI. The V end lost 2 bases, the J end lost 0 bases, and 11 bases lay between the germline ends. The CDR3 runs 16 residues.

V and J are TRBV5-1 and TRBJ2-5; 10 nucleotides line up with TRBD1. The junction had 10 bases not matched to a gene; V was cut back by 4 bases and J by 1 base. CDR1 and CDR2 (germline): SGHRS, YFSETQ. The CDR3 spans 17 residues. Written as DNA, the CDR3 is TGCGCCAGCAGCCCCCAGATAGGGACAGGGGTCCAAGAGACCCAGTACTTC. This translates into CASSPQIGTGVQETQYF.

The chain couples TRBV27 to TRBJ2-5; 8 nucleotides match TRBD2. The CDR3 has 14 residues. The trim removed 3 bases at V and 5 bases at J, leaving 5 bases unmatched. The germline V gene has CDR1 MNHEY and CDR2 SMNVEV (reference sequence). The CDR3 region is CASSFSGTLETQYF. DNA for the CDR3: TGTGCCAGCAGTTTTAGCGGGACCTTGGAGACCCAGTACTTC.

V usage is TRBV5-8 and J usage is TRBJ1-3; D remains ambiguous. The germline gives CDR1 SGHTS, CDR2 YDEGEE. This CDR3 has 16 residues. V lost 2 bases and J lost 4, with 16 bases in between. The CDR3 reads CASSFLGGSWGNTIYF. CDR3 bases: TGTGCCAGCAGCTTTCTCGGTGGGAGCTGGGGAAACACCATATATTTT.

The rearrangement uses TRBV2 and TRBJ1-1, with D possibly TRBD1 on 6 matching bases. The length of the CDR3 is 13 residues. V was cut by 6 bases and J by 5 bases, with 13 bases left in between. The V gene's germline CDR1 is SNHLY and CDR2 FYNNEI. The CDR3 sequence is CASSQGYFTEAFF. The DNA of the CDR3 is TGTGCCAGCAGCCAGGGGTACTTTACTGAAGCTTTCTTT.

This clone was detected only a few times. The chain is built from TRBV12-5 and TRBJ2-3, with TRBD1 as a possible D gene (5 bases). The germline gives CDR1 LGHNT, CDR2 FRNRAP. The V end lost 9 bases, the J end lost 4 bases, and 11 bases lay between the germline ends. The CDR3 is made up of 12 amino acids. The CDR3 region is CASQGRADTQYF. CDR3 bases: TGTGCTAGCCAGGGTAGGGCAGATACGCAGTATTTT.

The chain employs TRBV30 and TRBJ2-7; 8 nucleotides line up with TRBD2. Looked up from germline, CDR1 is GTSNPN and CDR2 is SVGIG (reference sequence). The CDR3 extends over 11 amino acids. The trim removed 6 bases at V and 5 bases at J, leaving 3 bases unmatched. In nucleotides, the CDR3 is TGTGCCTGCCGGGGGGGTCACGAGCAGTACTTC. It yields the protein CACRGGHEQYF.

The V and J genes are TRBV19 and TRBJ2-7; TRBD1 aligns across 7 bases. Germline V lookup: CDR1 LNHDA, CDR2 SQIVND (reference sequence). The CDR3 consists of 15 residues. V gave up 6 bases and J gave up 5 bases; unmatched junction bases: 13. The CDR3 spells CASSPYRQGTHEQYF. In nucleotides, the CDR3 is TGTGCCAGTAGCCCGTATCGACAGGGTACCCACGAGCAGTACTTC.

This chain's CDR3 is CASSQDSRYGYTF. CDR3 sequence (DNA): TGCGCCAGCAGCCAGGACAGCCGTTATGGCTACACCTTC. The gene calls are TRBV4-3 and TRBJ1-2; D possibly corresponds to TRBD1 (6 bases). CDR3 length: 13 residues. V was shortened by 3 bases and J by 5 bases, with 10 bases between the two germline ends. Germline values: CDR1 LGHNA, CDR2 YSLEER.